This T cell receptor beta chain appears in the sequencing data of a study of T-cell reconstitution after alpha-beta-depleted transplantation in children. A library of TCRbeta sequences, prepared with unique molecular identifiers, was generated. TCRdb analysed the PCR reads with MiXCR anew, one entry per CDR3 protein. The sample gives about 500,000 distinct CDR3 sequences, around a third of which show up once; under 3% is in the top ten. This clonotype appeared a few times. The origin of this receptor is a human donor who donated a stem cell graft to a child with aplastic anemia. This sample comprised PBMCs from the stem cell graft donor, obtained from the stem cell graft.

This chain's CDR3 is CATSDLSIETQYF. The CDR3 DNA reads TGTGCCACCAGTGATCTTAGCATAGAGACCCAGTACTTC. This chain uses TRBV24-1 with TRBJ2-5; D gene uncertain. The CDR3 length is 13 residues. The V gene's germline CDR1 is KGHDR and CDR2 SFDVKD. V was shortened by 3 bases and J by 4 bases, with 8 bases between the two germline ends.